This T cell receptor (beta chain) emerged from a study of T cells in Graves' hyperthyroidism and ophthalmopathy. The overall study: It was at initial diagnosis, before any treatment, that peripheral blood was collected.

Patients between 18 and 65 years old had hyperthyroidism, newly diagnosed and lasting under 2 months. TCR beta CDR3 sequences were amplified from RNA transcripts. TCR CDR3 regions were first amplified by RT-PCR with HTBI primers. TCRdb ran MiXCR on the multiplex PCR reads and lists one entry per CDR3 protein. Here the sample spans 300,000 to 450,000 distinct CDR3 sequences, around 13% being singletons. This clonotype has at least ten counts. The junction had 8 bases not matched to a gene; V was cut back by 5 bases and J by 0 bases. This CDR3 comprises 18 residues. CDR1 and CDR2 from the germline V gene are KGHDR and SFDVKD.

V usage is TRBV24-1 and J usage is TRBJ2-1, with 11 bases aligning to TRBD2. This clonotype originated in a woman aged 18-29 years with Graves' hyperthyroidism. Material: blood. CDR3: CATSATGLAASSYNEQFF. As DNA, the CDR3 is TGTGCCACCAGTGCCACGGGACTAGCGGCCAGCTCCTACAATGAGCAGTTCTTC.